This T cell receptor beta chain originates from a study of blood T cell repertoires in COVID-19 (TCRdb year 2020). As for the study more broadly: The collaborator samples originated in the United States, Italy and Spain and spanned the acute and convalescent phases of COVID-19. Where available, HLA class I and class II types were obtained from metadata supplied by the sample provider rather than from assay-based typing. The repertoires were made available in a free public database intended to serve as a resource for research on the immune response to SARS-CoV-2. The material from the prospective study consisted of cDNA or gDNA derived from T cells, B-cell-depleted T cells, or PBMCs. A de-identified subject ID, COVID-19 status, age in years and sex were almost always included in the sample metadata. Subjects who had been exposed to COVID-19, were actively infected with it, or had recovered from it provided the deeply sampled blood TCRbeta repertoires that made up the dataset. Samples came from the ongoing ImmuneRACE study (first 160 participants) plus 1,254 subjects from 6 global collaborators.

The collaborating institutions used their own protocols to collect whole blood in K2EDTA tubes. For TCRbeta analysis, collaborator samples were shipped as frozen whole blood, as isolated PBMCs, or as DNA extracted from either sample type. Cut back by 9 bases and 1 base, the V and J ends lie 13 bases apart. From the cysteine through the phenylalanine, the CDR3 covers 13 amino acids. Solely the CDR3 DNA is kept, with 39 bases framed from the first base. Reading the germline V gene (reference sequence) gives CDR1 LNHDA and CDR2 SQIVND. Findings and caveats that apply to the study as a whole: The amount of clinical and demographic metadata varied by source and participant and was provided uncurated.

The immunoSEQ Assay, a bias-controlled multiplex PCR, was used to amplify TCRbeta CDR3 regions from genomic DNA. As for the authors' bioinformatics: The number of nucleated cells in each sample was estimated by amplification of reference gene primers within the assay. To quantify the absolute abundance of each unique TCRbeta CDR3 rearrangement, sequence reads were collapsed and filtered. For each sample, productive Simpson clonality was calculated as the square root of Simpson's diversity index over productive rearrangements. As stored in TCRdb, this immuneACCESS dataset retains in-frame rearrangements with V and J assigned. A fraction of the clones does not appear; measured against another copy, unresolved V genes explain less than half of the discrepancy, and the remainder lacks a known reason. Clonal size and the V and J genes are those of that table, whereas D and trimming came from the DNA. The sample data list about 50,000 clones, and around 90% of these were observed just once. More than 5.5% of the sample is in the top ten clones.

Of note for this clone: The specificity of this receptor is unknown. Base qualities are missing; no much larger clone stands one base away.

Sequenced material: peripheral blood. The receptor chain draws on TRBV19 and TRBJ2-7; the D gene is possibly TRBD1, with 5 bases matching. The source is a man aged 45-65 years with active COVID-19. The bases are TGTGCCAGCCAAGGGGCCGGATCCTACGAGCAGTACTTC. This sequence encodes CASQGAGSYEQYF.